A single sample gave rise to the 9 T cell receptor beta chains below, sequenced in a study of cytomegalovirus exposure and HLA in healthy donors (dated by TCRdb to between 2016 and 2019). The protocol used for the library was the immunoSEQ multiplex PCR assay. A mixture of 60 forward primers for TCR Vbeta segments and 13 reverse primers for TCR Jbeta segments was used in the multiplex PCR. TCRdb's version of the immuneACCESS table is confined to in-frame rearrangements and falls short of the full clone set. An unresolved V gene accounts for under half of the shortfall where checked; the remainder is of unknown origin. The sample table holds tens of thousands of clones, of which about 60% were seen once. The ten largest clones add up to 14% to 15% of the sample. Specimen: PBMCs. The source is a woman aged 40 to 50 in good health and CMV-seropositive.

This chain joins TRBV6-5 and TRBJ1-5; D is uncertain. Trimming removed 2 bases at V and 5 bases at J, with 7 bases between. There are 13 residues in the CDR3. The germline CDR1 and CDR2 sequences are MNHEY and SVGAGI. The CDR3 protein is CASSYTNDQPQHF. In DNA form, the CDR3 reads TGTGCCAGCAGTTACACTAATGATCAGCCCCAGCATTTT.

The V and J genes are TRBV6-5 and TRBJ2-5; D is perhaps TRBD1 (5 bases). CDR3 length: 12 amino acids. CDR1 MNHEY and CDR2 SVGAGI come from the germline V gene. The ends were cut back, 6 bases at V and 4 bases at J, with 9 bases in the middle. This chain's CDR3 is CASRGPGETQYF. CDR3 coding DNA: TGTGCCAGCAGGGGGCCGGGAGAGACCCAGTACTTC.

This clone was recorded a few times. The V call is TRBV27, the J call TRBJ1-1; 10 bases fit TRBD1. Per germline, CDR1 MNHEY and CDR2 SMNVEV (reference sequence). The CDR3 length is 15 residues. V dropped 0 bases and J dropped 3; count of bases not matched to a gene: 1. The CDR3 loop is CASSLSGQGYTEAFF. The CDR3 coding sequence is TGTGCCAGCAGTTTATCGGGACAGGGGTACACTGAAGCTTTCTTT.

The genes are TRBV7-2 and TRBJ2-1; 13 bases match TRBD2. The length of the CDR3 is 16 residues. Germline CDR1 SGHTA, CDR2 FQGNSA. V trimming: 2 bases; J trimming: 5 bases; junction bases outside the gene matches: 3. This chain's CDR3 is CASSLTGTSGNNEQFF. As DNA, the CDR3 is TGTGCCAGCAGCTTAACGGGGACTAGCGGGAACAATGAGCAGTTCTTC.

This clone showed up just a few times. The gene calls are TRBV2 and TRBJ1-2; D possibly corresponds to TRBD1 (5 bases). CDR3 length: 14 residues. V was trimmed by 3 bases and J by 5 bases, leaving 13 bases between them. From germline, CDR1 is SNHLY and CDR2 FYNNEI. CDR3 loop: CASSDNRREYGYTF. The CDR3 region has the DNA TGTGCCAGCAGTGATAACAGGCGAGAGTATGGCTACACCTTC.

This clone was counted between two and nine times. The CDR3 loop reads CASSIGSRERAQYF. As DNA, the CDR3 is TGTGCCAGTAGTATTGGATCGCGGGAACGGGCGCAGTATTTT. The rearrangement links TRBV19 to TRBJ2-3, with D perhaps TRBD2 (6 bases). Germline V CDR1 and CDR2: LNHDA, SQIVND (reference sequence). Trimming took off 3 bases at V and 10 bases at J, with 17 bases between the two ends. The CDR3 covers 14 residues. Supplemented by reference TRBV19 and TRBJ2-3, the full variable domain reads DGGITQSPKYLFRKEGQNVTLSCEQNLNHDAMYWYRQDPGQGLRLIYYSQIVNDFQKGDIAEGYSVSREKKESFPLTVTSAQKNPTAFYLCASSIGSRERAQYFGPGTRLTVL.

The gene calls are TRBV5-6 and TRBJ2-1, with D hard to call. The CDR3 is made up of 15 amino acids. V gave up 3 bases and J gave up 1 base, with 11 bases separating them. Per the germline V gene, CDR1 is SGHDT and CDR2 is YYEEEE. The CDR3 DNA follows: TGTGCCAGCAGCTGGCCAGGCCTTTCCTACAATGAGCAGTTCTTC. Translating gives CASSWPGLSYNEQFF.

V usage is TRBV6-5 and J usage is TRBJ2-7; D might be TRBD2 (6 bases). From germline, CDR1 is MNHEY and CDR2 SVGAGI. The CDR3 runs to 14 residues. V shed 0 bases and J shed 4 bases, with 10 bases lying between them. CDR3 residues: CASSYSEGGYEQYF. In nucleotides, the CDR3 is TGTGCCAGCAGTTACTCCGAGGGAGGTTACGAGCAGTACTTC.

The rearrangement uses TRBV5-1 and TRBJ2-1; D is perhaps TRBD2 (6 bases). CDR1 and CDR2 from the germline V gene are SGHRS and YFSETQ. This CDR3 region has 17 residues. Trimming cost V 0 bases and J 1 base, with 14 bases left between them. The CDR3, as DNA: TGCGCCAGCAGCTTGGCCGTGGGGGGAAAGTCCTACAATGAGCAGTTCTTC. The encoded protein is CASSLAVGGKSYNEQFF.